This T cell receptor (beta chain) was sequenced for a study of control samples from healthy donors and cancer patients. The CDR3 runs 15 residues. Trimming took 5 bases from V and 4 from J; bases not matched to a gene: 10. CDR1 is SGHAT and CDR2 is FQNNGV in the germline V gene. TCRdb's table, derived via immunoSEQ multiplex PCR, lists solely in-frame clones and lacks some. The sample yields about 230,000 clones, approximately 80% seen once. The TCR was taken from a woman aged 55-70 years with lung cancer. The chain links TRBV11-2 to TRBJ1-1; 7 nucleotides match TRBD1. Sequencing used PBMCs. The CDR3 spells CASSQNGQVGTEAFF. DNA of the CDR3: TGTGCCAGCAGCCAAAACGGACAGGTTGGCACTGAAGCTTTCTTT. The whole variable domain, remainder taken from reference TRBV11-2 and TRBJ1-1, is EAGVAQSPRYKIIEKRQSVAFWCNPISGHATLYWYQQILGQGPKLLIQFQNNGVVDDSQLPKDRFSAERLKGVDSTLKIQPAKLEDSAVYLCASSQNGQVGTEAFFGQGTRLTVV.